These 23 T cell receptor beta chains share one sample of origin, sequenced in a study of blood T cell repertoires in COVID-19 (dated by TCRdb to 2020 to 2021). The library relied on the immunoSEQ multiplex PCR assay. Entries here come from immuneACCESS through TCRdb and include only in-frame sequences with V and J called. Some clones fail to appear in such tables; in the studies checked, an unresolved V gene covers under half of the shortfall, and the cause of the remainder is unknown. The sample has about 75,000 clones on record, 90% of them singletons. Over 2.5% of the sample goes to the ten largest clones. Sequencing used peripheral blood. Receptor source: a human donor in a cohort sampled during active COVID-19.

This clone was counted a single time. The V and J genes are TRBV10-1 and TRBJ1-1, with TRBD1 as a possible D gene (6 bases). V lost 1 base and J 5 bases, leaving 11 bases between the germline ends. The germline CDR1 and CDR2 sequences are WNHNN and SYGVQD (reference sequence). The CDR3 runs to 14 residues. CDR3 protein: CASSELQGGTEAFF. The CDR3 coding sequence is TGCGCCAGCAGTGAGTTACAGGGTGGGACTGAAGCTTTCTTT.

The chain is built from TRBV25-1 and TRBJ2-3, with a possible D match to TRBD2 (6 bases). The V and J ends lost 5 bases and 5 bases respectively, with 20 bases between them. The length of the CDR3 is 16 residues. From germline, CDR1 is MGHDK and CDR2 SYGVNS. The CDR3 DNA reads as TGTGCCAGCAGTCTTATGGGGGGAGGTTCCGGAGATACGCAGTATTTT. Its protein is CASSLMGGGSGDTQYF. The whole variable domain, remainder taken from reference TRBV25-1 and TRBJ2-3, is EADIYQTPRYLVIGTGKKITLECSQTMGHDKMYWYQQDPGMELHLIHYSYGVNSTEKGDLSSESTVSRIRTEHFPLTLESARPSHTSQYLCASSLMGGGSGDTQYFGPGTRLTVL.

The chain has TRBV19 and TRBJ1-1; D might be TRBD1 (6 bases). V lost 7 bases and J lost 1, with 10 bases in between. CDR3 length equals 13 residues. Looked up from germline, CDR1 is LNHDA and CDR2 is SQIVND (reference sequence). The CDR3: CASTRTENTEAFF. In DNA, the CDR3 is TGTGCCAGTACCCGGACAGAGAACACTGAAGCTTTCTTT.

Here the CDR3 reads CASSRGPDEQYF. CDR3 DNA sequence: TGTGCCAGCAGCAGGGGGCCAGACGAGCAGTACTTC. This chain joins TRBV13 and TRBJ2-7, with TRBD1 matching 7 bases. The CDR3 contains 12 residues. Germline assignment: CDR1 PRHDT and CDR2 FYEKMQ (reference sequence). J gave up 5 bases and V 5 bases, and 3 bases lay outside the gene matches.

The chain employs TRBV27 and TRBJ2-7; TRBD1 aligns across 7 bases. J lost 3 bases, V lost 6 bases, and 8 bases had no gene match. The V gene's germline CDR1 is MNHEY and CDR2 SMNVEV (reference sequence). The CDR3 runs to 14 residues. CDR3 residues: CASRPGTDRYEQYF. CDR3 bases: TGTGCCAGCAGACCCGGGACAGACCGCTACGAGCAGTACTTC.

The chain has TRBV6-2 or TRBV6-3 and TRBJ2-5, with 8 bases that match TRBD2. Germline V gene sequence: CDR1 MNHEY, CDR2 SVGEGT. Losses at the gene ends were 5 bases for V and 6 bases for J; bases not matched to a gene: 17. This CDR3 spans 17 amino acids. CDR3 residues: CASSSPAGAGDRKTQYF. The CDR3 nucleotides read TGTGCCAGCAGTAGCCCAGCGGGAGCGGGGGATAGAAAGACCCAGTACTTC.

The chain couples TRBV7-3 to TRBJ2-1; unclear D gene. V was shortened by 5 bases and J by 5 bases, with 13 bases between the two germline ends. The CDR3 spans 14 residues. CDR1 and CDR2 (germline): SGHTA, FQGTGA. In DNA form, the CDR3 reads TGTGCCAGCAGCCCGAGTGGTAGTCACAATGAGCAGTTCTTC. Translation gives CASSPSGSHNEQFF. Combining the CDR3 with reference TRBV7-3 and TRBJ2-1 gives the whole variable domain GAGVSQTPSNKVTEKGKYVELRCDPISGHTALYWYRQSLGQGPEFLIYFQGTGAADDSGLPNDRFFAVRPEGSVSTLKIQRTERGDSAVYLCASSPSGSHNEQFFGPGTRLTVL.

This sequence joins TRBV2 and TRBJ1-3, with TRBD1 identical over 7 bases. The trim removed 8 bases at V and 2 bases at J, leaving 9 bases unmatched. The CDR3 contains 15 residues. The germline V gene has CDR1 SNHLY and CDR2 FYNNEI. The DNA of the CDR3 is TGTGCCAGCCGCCGAACCGGGACAGCTGGAAACACCATATATTTT. Translated: CASRRTGTAGNTIYF.

V usage is TRBV18 and J usage is TRBJ2-5; 8 positions agree with TRBD2. The germline CDR1 and CDR2 sequences are KGHSH and LQKENI. The CDR3 spans 17 residues. V lost 0 bases, J lost 0 bases, and 6 bases stayed unmatched. The CDR3 nucleotides read TGTGCCAGCTCACCACCGGTTGCGGGGGGTTACCAAGAGACCCAGTACTTC. Its protein product is CASSPPVAGGYQETQYF.

In its sample, this clone was seen once. The chain joins TRBV25-1 to TRBJ2-2, with TRBD2 matching 7 bases. The junction had 2 bases not matched to a gene; V was cut back by 4 bases and J by 6 bases. The CDR3 spans 13 residues. The V gene's germline CDR1 is MGHDK and CDR2 SYGVNS. The CDR3 is CASSVGGSGELFF. CDR3 nucleotide sequence: TGTGCCAGCAGTGTGGGGGGGTCCGGGGAGCTGTTTTTT.

CDR3 amino acids: CASSHLGSGRPPDLDTQYF. The CDR3 nucleotides are TGCGCCAGCAGCCACTTGGGAAGCGGGAGGCCTCCAGACTTAGATACGCAGTATTTT. V is TRBV4-1 and J is TRBJ2-3; TRBD2 matches at 9 bases. Germline V CDR1 and CDR2: MGHRA, YSYEKL. The CDR3 totals 19 residues. Trimming cost V 3 bases and J 5 bases; bases outside gene matches: 18.

This chain connects TRBV7-6 to TRBJ2-5; TRBD2 agrees at 9 bases. Germline CDR1 and CDR2: SGHVS and FNYEAQ. Losses at the gene ends were 2 bases for V and 4 bases for J; bases not matched to a gene: 11. The CDR3 runs 17 residues. The CDR3 DNA reads as TGTGCCAGCAGCTTAACATTAGCGGGGGCCCAGGGAGAGACCCAGTACTTC. It codes for CASSLTLAGAQGETQYF.

This sequence joins TRBV7-2 and TRBJ1-4; TRBD1 might be the D (5 bases). The germline gives CDR1 SGHTA, CDR2 FQGNSA. Trimming took off 10 bases at V and 4 bases at J, with 13 bases between the two ends. This CDR3 contains 13 residues. For the CDR3, the DNA is TGTGCCACCTCGGACACGTTTAATGAAAAACTGTTTTTT. Its translation: CATSDTFNEKLFF. Using reference TRBV7-2 and TRBJ1-4 for the parts outside the CDR3, the full variable domain is GAGVSQSPSNKVTEKGKDVELRCDPISGHTALYWYRQSLGQGLEFLIYFQGNSAPDKSGLPSDRFSAERTGGSVSTLTIQRTQQEDSAVYLCATSDTFNEKLFFGSGTQLSVL.

This chain links TRBV12-2 with TRBJ2-7; the table's D gene call, TRBD2, was not cross checked with the DNA. TRBV12-2 is a pseudogene locus. The CDR3 is 14 amino acids. The DNA of the CDR3 is TGTGCAAGTCGCGGGCGGGCCGGCTTTAACGAGCAGTACTTC. Its protein is CASRGRAGFNEQYF.

The chain is built from TRBV6-6 and TRBJ1-1; D gene ambiguous. Looked up from germline, CDR1 is MNHNY and CDR2 is SVGAGI (reference sequence). The ends were cut back, 3 bases at V and 1 base at J, with 12 bases in the middle. The CDR3 spans 15 residues. The CDR3 DNA sequence: TGTGCCAGCAGTTATGGCGGGCAGCCGAACACTGAAGCTTTCTTT. It translates to CASSYGGQPNTEAFF.

V gene TRBV4-3 combines with J gene TRBJ1-6; 7 bases fit TRBD1. CDR1 and CDR2 (germline): LGHNA, YSLEER. The CDR3 loop spans 17 amino acids. V trimming: 3 bases; J trimming: 10 bases; junction bases outside the gene matches: 15. CDR3 in DNA: TGCGCCAGCAGCCAGAGGATCCTATCAGGGGGTAGCTCACCCCTCCACTTT. Residues: CASSQRILSGGSSPLHF.

The genes are TRBV7-9 and TRBJ1-1, with TRBD1 as a possible D gene (6 bases). Germline V CDR1 and CDR2: SEHNR, FQNEAQ (reference sequence). Trimming pared 11 bases from V and 5 bases from J, leaving 18 bases between. CDR3 length equals 13 residues. The CDR3 DNA reads TGTGCCGGCACTTGGGGGCCGTTGACTGAAGCTTTCTTT. Protein: CAGTWGPLTEAFF.

The rearrangement uses TRBV27 and TRBJ1-6; maybe TRBD1 (5 bases). This CDR3 comprises 16 residues. The germline V gene has CDR1 MNHEY and CDR2 SMNVEV (reference sequence). The germline V and J ends were trimmed by 3 bases and 1 base, with 10 bases remaining between them. In DNA, the CDR3 is TGTGCCAGCAGTTTCCGGGGGGAATCCTATAATTCACCCCTCCACTTT. Translation: CASSFRGESYNSPLHF.

This chain uses TRBV5-8 with TRBJ1-2, with D tentatively TRBD1 (5 bases). The CDR3 is 17 amino acids. Per the germline V gene, CDR1 is SGHTS and CDR2 is YDEGEE. The V gene lost 4 bases and the J gene lost 2 bases, with 21 bases spanning the gap. The CDR3 nucleotides read TGTGCCAGCAGCCCCTCCTCCAGGGAAGAGGCCAACTATGGCTACACCTTC. This codes for CASSPSSREEANYGYTF. The variable domain in full, completed from reference TRBV5-8 and TRBJ1-2, reads EAGVTQSPTHLIKTRGQQATLRCSPISGHTSVYWYQQALGLGLQFLLWYDEGEERNRGNFPPRFSGRQFPNYSSELNVNALELEDSALYLCASSPSSREEANYGYTFGSGTRLTVV.

This chain joins TRBV10-3 and TRBJ1-4; no clear D. The germline CDR1 and CDR2 sequences are ENHRY and SYGVKD. The CDR3 has 13 residues. The V end lost 4 bases, the J end lost 4 bases, and 7 bases lay between the germline ends. CDR3 region: CAISGSYNEKLFF. The CDR3 DNA reads as TGTGCCATCAGTGGTAGTTATAATGAAAAACTGTTTTTT.

DNA of the CDR3: TGTGCCAGCAGCTCTCGACAGGGGGCTTTCGACGAGCAGTACTTC. It specifies CASSSRQGAFDEQYF. This rearrangement joins TRBV7-9 to TRBJ2-7, with 10 bases that match TRBD1. The ends lost 4 bases at V and 5 bases at J; junction bases unmatched: 8. This CDR3 comprises 15 residues. The germline V gene has CDR1 SEHNR and CDR2 FQNEAQ (reference sequence).

This sequence joins TRBV7-9 and TRBJ2-1; 7 bases line up with TRBD2. Per germline, CDR1 SEHNR and CDR2 FQNEAQ (reference sequence). Unmatched junction bases numbered 10, after V lost 4 bases and J lost 10 bases. This CDR3 contains 14 residues. CDR3 bases: TGTGCCAGCAGCTCCCTTCGGGGGGTAGGCGAGCAGTTCTTC. Amino acids: CASSSLRGVGEQFF.

V usage is TRBV7-2 and J usage is TRBJ2-5; D unclear. V lost 1 base and J lost 1, with 10 bases in between. CDR3 length equals 15 residues. Germline V gene lookup returns CDR1 SGHTA and CDR2 FQGNSA. CDR3 coding DNA: TGTGCCAGCAGCTTAGTTTCATTCGGCCAAGAGACCCAGTACTTC. This gives the protein CASSLVSFGQETQYF.